The 23 T cell receptor beta chains reported below all come from one sample, sequenced in a study of OX40 agonist ivuxolimab in advanced cancers. The method was immunoSEQ multiplex PCR; TCRdb's version includes in-frame clones alone and lacks a portion of them. The sample shows some 66,000 clones, more than 60% of them seen only once. The specimen was CD4+ or CD8+ T cells sorted from blood, collected in a trial of the OX40 agonist ivuxolimab. The receptors here all came from an adult with an advanced solid tumor such as melanoma, head and neck, liver or kidney cancer.

The chain recombines TRBV4-2 with TRBJ2-5; TRBD2 aligns across 11 bases. The CDR3 covers 17 residues. The V gene end was trimmed by 1 base and the J gene end by 5 bases; junction bases not matched to a gene: 9. In germline, CDR1 is LGHNA, CDR2 YNFKEQ. CDR3: CASSQVGLAGGGETQYF. The CDR3 bases are TGTGCCAGCAGCCAAGTGGGGCTAGCGGGAGGTGGGGAGACCCAGTACTTC.

The CDR3 region is CASSRQSNTGELFF. In DNA form, the CDR3 reads TGTGCCAGCAGCCGACAGTCGAACACCGGGGAGCTGTTTTTT. The chain uses TRBV7-9 and TRBJ2-2; tentatively, D is TRBD1 (5 bases). CDR1 and CDR2 from the germline V gene are SEHNR and FQNEAQ (reference sequence). V was cut by 5 bases and J by 0 bases, with 7 bases left in between. The CDR3 has 14 residues.

The chain has TRBV5-1 and TRBJ1-1; D is uncertain. There are 13 residues in the CDR3. The germline V and J ends were trimmed by 1 base and 6 bases, with 10 bases remaining between them. The V gene's germline CDR1 is SGHRS and CDR2 YFSETQ. For the CDR3, the DNA is TGCGCCAGCAGCTTGTATGAACATGCTGAAGCTTTCTTT. Translating it yields CASSLYEHAEAFF. Full variable domain (remainder filled in from reference TRBV5-1 and TRBJ1-1): KAGVTQTPRYLIKTRGQQVTLSCSPISGHRSVSWYQQTPGQGLQFLFEYFSETQRNKGNFPGRFSGRQFSNSRSEMNVSTLELGDSALYLCASSLYEHAEAFFGQGTRLTVV.

The chain has TRBV28 and TRBJ2-3; 8 nucleotides agree with TRBD1. The CDR3 is 16 amino acids. Germline V gene data show CDR1 as MDHEN and CDR2 as SYDVKM. Trimming removed 4 bases from V and 5 bases from J; junction bases left unmatched: 11. CDR3 loop: CASSSIRQGIQDTQYF. CDR3 nucleotides: TGTGCCAGCAGTTCTATAAGACAGGGGATTCAAGATACGCAGTATTTT.

The chain employs TRBV7-2 and TRBJ2-1, with 7 bases matching TRBD1. V shed 4 bases and J 5 bases; nucleotides not matched to a gene: 8. The CDR3 consists of 15 residues. CDR1 and CDR2 from the germline V gene are SGHTA and FQGNSA. The CDR3 bases are TGTGCCAGCAGCTCCTCCTGGACAGGTAACAATGAGCAGTTCTTC. Translated, it gives CASSSSWTGNNEQFF.

The chain combines TRBV11-2 with TRBJ2-2; TRBD1 aligns across 10 bases. The CDR3 extends over 15 amino acids. The germline gives CDR1 SGHAT, CDR2 FQNNGV. The junction had 10 bases not matched to a gene; V was cut back by 7 bases and J by 8 bases. CDR3 residues: CASIKTGGTMGELFF. The CDR3 DNA follows: TGTGCCAGCATCAAGACAGGGGGCACTATGGGGGAGCTGTTTTTT.

The chain links TRBV19 to TRBJ2-4; D tentatively reads TRBD1 or TRBD2 (5 bases each). CDR3 size: 14 residues. The ends were cut back, 3 bases at V and 8 bases at J, with 14 bases in the middle. The germline V gene has CDR1 LNHDA and CDR2 SQIVND (reference sequence). The CDR3 protein is CASSIGQGVYIQYF. The DNA of the CDR3 is TGTGCCAGTAGTATTGGGCAGGGAGTCTACATTCAGTACTTC.

The chain combines TRBV10-3 with TRBJ2-3, with D maybe TRBD2 (6 bases). Germline assignment: CDR1 ENHRY and CDR2 SYGVKD. V gave up 4 bases and J gave up 2 bases, with 19 bases separating them. The CDR3 is made up of 17 amino acids. In DNA, the CDR3 is TGTGCCATCAGTGCCCCTGTTGGGCTAGCGAACACAGATACGCAGTATTTT. It is translated as CAISAPVGLANTDTQYF.

This clone showed up just once. V usage is TRBV28 and J usage is TRBJ2-5; 10 nucleotides agree with TRBD1. Losses at the gene ends were 6 bases for V and 4 bases for J; bases not matched to a gene: 8. The CDR3 has 15 residues. Germline assignment: CDR1 MDHEN and CDR2 SYDVKM. Here the CDR3 DNA reads TGTGCCAGCAGCGTCCCCGGGACAGGGGTAGAGACCCAGTACTTC. This translates into CASSVPGTGVETQYF.

The chain joins TRBV19 to TRBJ2-7; TRBD2 is a possible D gene (7 bases). V was cut by 4 bases and J by 1 base, with 23 bases left in between. Looked up from germline, CDR1 is LNHDA and CDR2 is SQIVND (reference sequence). This CDR3 comprises 18 residues. The CDR3 DNA sequence: TGTGCCAGTAGTACGTCAAGGGGGACGGGGGGCTCTTCCTACGAGCAGTACTTC. Translating gives CASSTSRGTGGSSYEQYF.

This clone has more than one count but fewer than ten. This chain joins TRBV18 and TRBJ1-5; the D is unclear. The V end lost 1 base, the J end lost 2 bases, and 15 bases lay between the germline ends. Per germline, CDR1 KGHSH and CDR2 LQKENI. The CDR3 extends over 17 amino acids. This CDR3 reads CASSPLPLERGNQPQHF. In DNA, the CDR3 is TGTGCCAGCTCACCACTGCCCCTCGAACGGGGCAATCAGCCCCAGCATTTT. Supplemented by reference TRBV18 and TRBJ1-5, the full variable domain reads NAGVMQNPRHLVRRRGQEARLRCSPMKGHSHVYWYRQLPEEGLKFMVYLQKENIIDESGMPKERFSAEFPKEGPSILRIQQVVRGDSAAYFCASSPLPLERGNQPQHFGDGTRLSIL.

This sequence joins TRBV6-1 and TRBJ2-5; 10 bases agree with TRBD2. CDR3 length equals 16 residues. Germline-derived CDR1 and CDR2 are MNHNS and SASEGT. The V and J ends lost 4 bases and 1 base, in that order; junction bases with no gene match: 6. The CDR3, as DNA: TGTGCCAGCAGTGCTTCTAGCGGGGGTATCCAAGAGACCCAGTACTTC. It is translated as CASSASSGGIQETQYF.

The chain combines TRBV19 with TRBJ2-1; TRBD2 matches at 9 bases. J lost 8 bases, V lost 3 bases, and 5 bases had no gene match. This CDR3 spans 14 amino acids. In germline, CDR1 is LNHDA, CDR2 SQIVND (reference sequence). The CDR3 DNA reads as TGTGCCAGTAGTATTGGCGGGGGGGCCGATGAGCAGTTCTTC. This sequence encodes CASSIGGGADEQFF.

The chain couples TRBV14 to TRBJ2-7; no definite D call. The CDR3 loop spans 12 amino acids. Germline CDR1 is SGHDN and CDR2 is FVKESK. V gave up 4 bases and J gave up 6 bases, with 10 bases separating them. Here the CDR3 reads CASSLIVGEQYF. Here the CDR3 DNA reads TGTGCCAGCAGCCTAATCGTGGGCGAGCAGTACTTC. Using reference TRBV14 and TRBJ2-7 for the parts outside the CDR3, the full variable domain is EAGVTQFPSHSVIEKGQTVTLRCDPISGHDNLYWYRRVMGKEIKFLLHFVKESKQDESGMPNNRFLAERTGGTYSTLKVQPAELEDSGVYFCASSLIVGEQYFGPGTRLTVT.

This clone was found once. The chain couples TRBV10-3 to TRBJ2-7; no reliable D call. Trimming shortened V by 6 bases and J by 0 bases, and 9 bases separated the two germline ends. The CDR3 runs 13 residues. Germline CDR1 is ENHRY and CDR2 is SYGVKD. The CDR3 reads CAIRSTDSYEQYF. The CDR3 region has the DNA TGTGCCATCAGGTCTACAGACTCCTACGAGCAGTACTTC.

The CDR3 is CASSIGQVSTDTQYF. CDR3 coding DNA: TGTGCCAGTAGTATTGGCCAGGTTAGCACAGATACGCAGTATTTT. The rearrangement uses TRBV19 and TRBJ2-3; D unclear. The CDR3 totals 15 residues. The germline V gene has CDR1 LNHDA and CDR2 SQIVND (reference sequence). The V end was cut by 3 bases, the J end by 0 bases, with 10 bases between. The whole variable domain, filled in from reference TRBV19 and TRBJ2-3, reads DGGITQSPKYLFRKEGQNVTLSCEQNLNHDAMYWYRQDPGQGLRLIYYSQIVNDFQKGDIAEGYSVSREKKESFPLTVTSAQKNPTAFYLCASSIGQVSTDTQYFGPGTRLTVL.

V and J are TRBV15 and TRBJ1-6, with D maybe TRBD1 (6 bases). The V end lost 1 base, the J end lost 9 bases, and 19 bases lay between the germline ends. Germline CDR1 and CDR2: LNHNV and YYDKDF (reference sequence). The CDR3 length is 17 residues. DNA for the CDR3: TGTGCCACCAGCAGAGGTCCGGCTCAGGGGTCGAGTTCACCCCTCCACTTT. Amino acid sequence: CATSRGPAQGSSSPLHF.

The rearrangement uses TRBV6-5 and TRBJ1-5; 7 bases line up with TRBD1. Trimming at V came to 6 bases and at J to 0 bases, leaving 5 bases not matched to a gene. The germline V gene has CDR1 MNHEY and CDR2 SVGAGI. This CDR3 is 15 amino acids long. This CDR3 reads CASRPTGDSNQPQHF. The DNA for the CDR3 is TGTGCCAGCAGGCCAACAGGGGATAGCAATCAGCCCCAGCATTTT.

This clone was observed a handful of times. The V gene is TRBV6-1, the J gene TRBJ1-2; D not certain. V was trimmed by 6 bases and J by 0 bases, leaving 8 bases between them. The CDR3 consists of 13 residues. CDR1 is MNHNS, CDR2 SASEGT, per germline. Written as DNA, the CDR3 is TGTGCCAGCAGCGGCTCAACTAACTATGGCTACACCTTC. Protein product: CASSGSTNYGYTF.

The chain uses TRBV15 and TRBJ2-3; 11 bases agree with TRBD2. The germline gives CDR1 LNHNV, CDR2 YYDKDF (reference sequence). J lost 4 bases, V lost 1 base, and 7 bases had no gene match. This CDR3 spans 17 amino acids. CDR3 sequence (DNA): TGTGCCACCAGCAGAGTTCTAGCGGGAGGAGGTGCAGATACGCAGTATTTT. It codes for CATSRVLAGGGADTQYF.

The chain is built from TRBV28 and TRBJ2-5; maybe TRBD2 (6 bases). The V and J ends lost 10 bases and 1 base respectively, with 16 bases between them. The CDR3 has 14 amino acids. Germline CDR1 MDHEN, CDR2 SYDVKM. DNA for the CDR3: TGTGCCACCCACTTAGGCGGGATCCAAGAGACCCAGTACTTC. Residues: CATHLGGIQETQYF.

This chain uses TRBV5-1 with TRBJ2-1; possibly TRBD1 or TRBD2 for D (6 bases each). CDR3 size: 16 residues. Germline CDR1 and CDR2: SGHRS and YFSETQ. Trimming left V 0 bases short and J 4 bases short, with 14 bases between. CDR3 in amino acids: CASSLGWGAAYNEQFF. The CDR3 DNA reads as TGCGCCAGCAGCTTGGGGTGGGGGGCGGCGTACAATGAGCAGTTCTTC.

The chain links TRBV29-1 to TRBJ1-2; D not resolved. CDR3 length equals 10 residues. Germline V gene data show CDR1 as SQVTM and CDR2 as ANQGSEA. Trimming removed 3 bases from V and 7 bases from J, with 6 bases in between. The CDR3 DNA sequence: TGCAGCGTTGATGTGGGTGGCTACACCTTC. Protein product: CSVDVGGYTF.